This T cell receptor beta chain was captured in a study of cytomegalovirus exposure and HLA in healthy donors. Amplification used 60 Vbeta primers and 13 Jbeta primers. Some clones are missing from TCRdb's copy, which holds only in-frame ones; the method was immunoSEQ multiplex PCR. The table lists approximately 92,000 clones, around 77% of them singletons. Of note for this clone: Antigen: not known.

Healthy donors of bone marrow made up the group. Study results and limitations: According to the study, 180 or so TCR beta chains were cytomegalovirus-associated.

CDR3 length: 20 residues. V was clipped by 4 bases and J by 0 bases; unmatched bases: 12. Germline V gene data show CDR1 as SGHRS and CDR2 as YFSETQ. V is TRBV5-1 and J is TRBJ2-3, with TRBD2 matching over 15 bases. The origin of this receptor is a man aged 50 or older in good health and CMV-seropositive. The sequencing input was PBMCs. The CDR3 coding sequence is TGCGCCAGCAGCGCTATCCCTGGACTAGCGGGGGGGACTAGCACAGATACGCAGTATTTT. It codes for CASSAIPGLAGGTSTDTQYF.